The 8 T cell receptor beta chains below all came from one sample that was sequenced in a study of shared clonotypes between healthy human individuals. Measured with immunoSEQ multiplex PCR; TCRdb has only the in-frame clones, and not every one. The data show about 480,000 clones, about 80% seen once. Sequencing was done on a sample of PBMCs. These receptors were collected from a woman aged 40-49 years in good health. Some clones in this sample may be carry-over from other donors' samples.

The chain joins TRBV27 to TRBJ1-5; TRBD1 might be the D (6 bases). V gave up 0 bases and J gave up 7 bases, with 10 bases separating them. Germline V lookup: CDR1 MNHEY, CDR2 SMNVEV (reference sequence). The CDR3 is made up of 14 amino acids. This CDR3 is CASSLSGGDQPQHF. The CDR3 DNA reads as TGTGCCAGCAGTTTATCAGGGGGAGACCAGCCCCAGCATTTT.

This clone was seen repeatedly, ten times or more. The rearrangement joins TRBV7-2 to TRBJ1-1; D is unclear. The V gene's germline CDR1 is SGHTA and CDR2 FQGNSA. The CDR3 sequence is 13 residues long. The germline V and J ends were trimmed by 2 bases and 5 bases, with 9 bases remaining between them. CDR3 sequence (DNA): TGTGCCAGCAGCTTACTTTCGGAGACTGAAGCTTTCTTT. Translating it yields CASSLLSETEAFF.

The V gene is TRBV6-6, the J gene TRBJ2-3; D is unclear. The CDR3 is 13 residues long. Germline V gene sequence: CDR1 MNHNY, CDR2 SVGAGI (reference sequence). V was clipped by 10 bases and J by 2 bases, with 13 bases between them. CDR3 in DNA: TGTGCCACCGCAGATCGGGTCACAGATACGCAGTATTTT. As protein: CATADRVTDTQYF.

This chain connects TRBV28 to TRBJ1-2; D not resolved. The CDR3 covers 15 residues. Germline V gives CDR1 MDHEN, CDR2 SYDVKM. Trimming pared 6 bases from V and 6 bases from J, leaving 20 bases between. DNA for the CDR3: TGTGCCAGCAGCCGAAGCCTCGGTCGCGGGGATGGCTACACCTTC. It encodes CASSRSLGRGDGYTF.

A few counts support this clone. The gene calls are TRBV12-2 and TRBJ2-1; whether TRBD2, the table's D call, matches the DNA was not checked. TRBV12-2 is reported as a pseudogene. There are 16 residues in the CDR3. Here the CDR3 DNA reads TGTGCAAGTCGCTTAGCGAAGGGAAGGCCGGGGAATGAGCAGTTCTTC. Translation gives CASRLAKGRPGNEQFF.

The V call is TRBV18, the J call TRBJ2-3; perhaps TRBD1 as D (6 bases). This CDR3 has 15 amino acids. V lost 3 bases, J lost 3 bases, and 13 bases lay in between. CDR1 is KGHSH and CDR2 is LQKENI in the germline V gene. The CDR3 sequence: CASSPKGRGTDTQYF. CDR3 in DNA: TGTGCCAGCTCACCGAAGGGAAGGGGGACAGATACGCAGTATTTT.

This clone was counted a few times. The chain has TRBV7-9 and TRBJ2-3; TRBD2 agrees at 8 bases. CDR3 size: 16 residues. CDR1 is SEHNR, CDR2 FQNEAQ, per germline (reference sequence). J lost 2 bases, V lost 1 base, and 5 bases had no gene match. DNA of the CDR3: TGTGCCAGCAGCTTAGGTGTTAGCGGGGCCACAGATACGCAGTATTTT. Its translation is CASSLGVSGATDTQYF.

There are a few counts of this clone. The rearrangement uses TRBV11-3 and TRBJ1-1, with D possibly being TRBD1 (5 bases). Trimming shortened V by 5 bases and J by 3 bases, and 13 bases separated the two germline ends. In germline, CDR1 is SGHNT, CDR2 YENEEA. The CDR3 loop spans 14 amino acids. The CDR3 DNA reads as TGTGCCAGCAGCCCTGGACCAGGGCACACTGAAGCTTTCTTT. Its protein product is CASSPGPGHTEAFF.